The source of this T cell receptor (beta chain) is a study of cytomegalovirus exposure and HLA in healthy donors. Broader study findings: In all likelihood, a cluster of highly shared sequence variants was a sequencing artifact. A few V segments could not be told apart, such as TRBV6-2 and TRBV6-3, and were left out. In a later analysis, approximately 15,000 TCR beta sequences were associated with HLA alleles at 0.05 false discovery rate. Presence/absence analyses took donor sequencing depth as roughly uniform.

The CDR3 extends over 13 amino acids. Germline-derived CDR1 and CDR2 are MNHEY and SMNVEV (reference sequence). Germline trimming cut 3 bases from V and 3 bases from J; bases unmatched to any gene: 1. On this clone: Its antigen is currently unknown. In the same sample, other DNA sequences code for this CDR3.

The study ran its PCR with 60 Vbeta and 13 Jbeta primers. TCRdb keeps only in-frame clones here, not all; method: immunoSEQ multiplex PCR. The listing records about 200,000 clones. The origin of this receptor is a boy aged 10-17 years in good health and CMV-seronegative. The chain has TRBV27 and TRBJ2-7; 8 nucleotides agree with TRBD1. The sequenced material came from PBMCs. CDR3 nucleotide sequence: TGTGCCAGCAGTTTCGGGACAGGCTACGAGCAGTACTTC. Translated: CASSFGTGYEQYF.